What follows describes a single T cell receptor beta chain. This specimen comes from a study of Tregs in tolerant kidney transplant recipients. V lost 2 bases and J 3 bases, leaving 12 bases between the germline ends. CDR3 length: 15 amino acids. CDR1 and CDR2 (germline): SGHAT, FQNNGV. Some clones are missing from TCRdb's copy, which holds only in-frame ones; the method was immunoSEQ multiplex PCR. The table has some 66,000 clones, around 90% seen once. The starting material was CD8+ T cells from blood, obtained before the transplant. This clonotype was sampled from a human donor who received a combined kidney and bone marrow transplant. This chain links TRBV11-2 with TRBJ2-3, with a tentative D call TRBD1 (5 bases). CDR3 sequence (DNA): TGTGCCAGCAGCTTATGGGGCAGGCAGACAGATACGCAGTATTTT. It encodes CASSLWGRQTDTQYF.